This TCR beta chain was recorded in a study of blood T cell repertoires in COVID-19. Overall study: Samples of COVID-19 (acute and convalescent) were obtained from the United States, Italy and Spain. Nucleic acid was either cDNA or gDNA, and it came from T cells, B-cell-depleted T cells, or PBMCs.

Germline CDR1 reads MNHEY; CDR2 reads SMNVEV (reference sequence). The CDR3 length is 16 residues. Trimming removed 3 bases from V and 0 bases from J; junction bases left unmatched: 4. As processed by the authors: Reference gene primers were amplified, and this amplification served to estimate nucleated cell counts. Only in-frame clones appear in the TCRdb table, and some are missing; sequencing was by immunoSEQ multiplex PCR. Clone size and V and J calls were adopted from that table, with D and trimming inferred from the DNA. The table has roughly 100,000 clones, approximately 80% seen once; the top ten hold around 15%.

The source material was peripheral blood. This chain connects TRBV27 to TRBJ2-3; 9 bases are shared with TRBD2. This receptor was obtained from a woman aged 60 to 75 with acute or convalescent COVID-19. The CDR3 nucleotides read TGTGCCAGCAGTTTCGGAAGCGGGGGGAGCACAGATACGCAGTATTTT. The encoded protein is CASSFGSGGSTDTQYF.